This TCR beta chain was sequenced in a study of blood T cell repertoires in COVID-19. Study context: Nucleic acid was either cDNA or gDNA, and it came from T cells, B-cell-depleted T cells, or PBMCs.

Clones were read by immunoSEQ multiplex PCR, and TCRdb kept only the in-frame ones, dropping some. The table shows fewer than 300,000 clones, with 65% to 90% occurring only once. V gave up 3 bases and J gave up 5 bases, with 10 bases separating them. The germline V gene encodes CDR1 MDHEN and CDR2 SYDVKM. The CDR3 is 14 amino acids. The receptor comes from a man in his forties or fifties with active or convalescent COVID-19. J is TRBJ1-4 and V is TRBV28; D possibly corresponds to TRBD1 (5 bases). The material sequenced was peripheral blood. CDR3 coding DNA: TGTGCCAGCAGTTTCAGACAGCTGAATGAAAAACTGTTTTTT. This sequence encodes CASSFRQLNEKLFF.